These 32 T cell receptor beta chains originate from one sample sequenced in a study of blood T cell repertoires in COVID-19. The assay was immunoSEQ multiplex PCR, and TCRdb's table has in-frame clones only and misses some. The table has about 240,000 clones, about 89% seen once. The sample consisted of PBMCs or T cells enriched from blood (not recorded which). These receptors all come from a woman in her 30s who had recovered from COVID-19.

This rearrangement joins TRBV9 to TRBJ1-2; D not resolved. The V gene lost 2 bases and the J gene lost 3 bases, with 8 bases spanning the gap. Germline CDR1 SGDLS, CDR2 YYNGEE. This CDR3 is 13 amino acids long. The CDR3 DNA is TGTGCCAGCAGCGTGAGGAACTACTATGGCTACACCTTC. It translates to CASSVRNYYGYTF.

The chain links TRBV3-1 (or the pseudogene TRBV3-2) to TRBJ1-5; 9 nucleotides match TRBD1. CDR3 length: 14 residues. Trimming took 2 bases from V and 7 from J; bases not matched to a gene: 3. Per the germline V gene, CDR1 is LGHDT and CDR2 is YNNKEL (reference sequence). The CDR3 DNA reads as TGTGCCAGCAGCCAAAGGACAGGGGACCAGCCCCAGCATTTT. Its translation: CASSQRTGDQPQHF.

The J gene is TRBJ2-1, the V gene TRBV6-6; the match to TRBD2 covers 13 bases. V lost 6 bases to trimming and J lost 2 bases; unmatched junction nucleotides: 4. Germline CDR1 is MNHNY and CDR2 is SVGAGI (reference sequence). This CDR3 contains 16 residues. The CDR3 DNA follows: TGTGCCAGCAGCCTAGGACTAGCGGGAGCCTACAATGAGCAGTTCTTC. Translating gives CASSLGLAGAYNEQFF.

The chain has TRBV7-6 and TRBJ2-7, with TRBD2 matching over 10 bases. The CDR3 consists of 16 residues. CDR1 is SGHVS and CDR2 is FNYEAQ in the germline V gene. Trimming removed 1 base from V and 2 bases from J; junction bases left unmatched: 5. CDR3 in DNA: TGTGCCAGCAGCTTAGGGGGGACTAGCGCCACCTACGAGCAGTACTTC. Residues: CASSLGGTSATYEQYF.

The V gene is TRBV30, the J gene TRBJ2-1, with TRBD2 matching 11 bases. This CDR3 spans 15 amino acids. V shed 2 bases, J shed 4 bases, and the junction held 4 bases outside the gene matches. Germline CDR1 and CDR2: GTSNPN and SVGIG (reference sequence). The CDR3: CAWSPLAGGYNEQFF. The CDR3 bases are TGTGCCTGGAGTCCCCTAGCGGGAGGTTACAATGAGCAGTTCTTC.

A single count supports this clone. The chain links TRBV24-1 to TRBJ2-1; TRBD2 matches 12 bases. V lost 0 bases to trimming and J lost 9 bases; unmatched junction nucleotides: 5. The CDR3 has 16 residues. The germline V gene has CDR1 KGHDR and CDR2 SFDVKD. The CDR3 DNA is TGTGCCACCAGTGATTTGACTAGCGGGAGGTGGGGTGAGCAGTTCTTC. It codes for CATSDLTSGRWGEQFF.

This clone has just a few counts. This rearrangement joins TRBV7-9 to TRBJ1-1; 11 bases agree with TRBD1. This CDR3 contains 15 residues. V gave up 4 bases and J gave up 5 bases; unmatched junction bases: 6. Germline values: CDR1 SEHNR, CDR2 FQNEAQ (reference sequence). The DNA for the CDR3 is TGTGCCAGCAGCTACCCACGGGACAGGGGGACTGAAGCTTTCTTT. Its translation: CASSYPRDRGTEAFF.

CDR3 sequence reads: CAISEPGQGAREAFF. Here the CDR3 DNA reads TGTGCCATCAGTGAACCGGGACAGGGGGCTCGGGAAGCTTTCTTT. The chain uses TRBV10-3 and TRBJ1-1; 12 bases agree with TRBD1. The V gene end was trimmed by 3 bases and the J gene end by 8 bases; junction bases not matched to a gene: 7. CDR1 is ENHRY, CDR2 SYGVKD, per germline. This CDR3 region has 15 residues.

The gene calls are TRBV28 and TRBJ1-1; D may be TRBD1 (6 bases). Germline-derived CDR1 and CDR2 are MDHEN and SYDVKM. V lost 8 bases to trimming and J lost 8 bases, with 18 bases between them. The CDR3 totals 13 residues. CDR3: CASGGPLTGEAFF. CDR3 nucleotides: TGTGCCAGCGGAGGCCCCTTGACAGGCGAAGCTTTCTTT.

On this clone: The junction does not match germline at one end; this may be a read error. The chain uses TRBV30 and TRBJ1-4; weak D call: TRBD1 (6 bases). The CDR3 sequence is 14 residues long. Looked up from germline, CDR1 is GTSNPN and CDR2 is SVGIG (reference sequence). DNA for the CDR3: TGTGCCTGGAGTGTACAGGGTTACGGCAGGGGCGACGCGTTT. It specifies CAWSVQGYGRGDAF.

The rearrangement joins TRBV28 to TRBJ1-1; no reliable D call. The CDR3 has 12 amino acids. Per the germline V gene, CDR1 is MDHEN and CDR2 is SYDVKM. V was clipped by 5 bases and J by 0 bases, with 4 bases between them. The CDR3 here is CASSDLNTEAFF. CDR3 bases: TGTGCCAGCAGTGACTTGAACACTGAAGCTTTCTTT.

The chain carries TRBV7-9 and TRBJ2-7; TRBD2 matches at 8 bases. Germline CDR1 and CDR2: SEHNR and FQNEAQ (reference sequence). Trimming at V came to 1 base and at J to 0 bases, leaving 5 bases not matched to a gene. The length of the CDR3 is 16 residues. The CDR3 sequence: CASSLGGGRVSYEQYF. Written as DNA, the CDR3 is TGTGCCAGCAGCTTAGGCGGGGGGCGAGTCTCCTACGAGCAGTACTTC.

V is TRBV28 and J is TRBJ1-5; perhaps TRBD1 as D (5 bases). Germline V gene data show CDR1 as MDHEN and CDR2 as SYDVKM. V shed 6 bases and J shed 7 bases, with 22 bases lying between them. CDR3 size: 16 residues. DNA for the CDR3: TGTGCCAGCAGACTCCCCCTCGGCAGGGTCGGCCAGCCCCAGCATTTT. Translated: CASRLPLGRVGQPQHF.

The V call is TRBV4-3, the J call TRBJ1-5; D call uncertain. The germline gives CDR1 LGHNA, CDR2 YSLEER. V gave up 0 bases and J gave up 3 bases, with 6 bases separating them. CDR3 length: 14 residues. CDR3 amino acids: CASSQDRVNQPQHF. The CDR3 DNA sequence: TGCGCCAGCAGCCAAGATCGAGTCAATCAGCCCCAGCATTTT.

Here the CDR3 DNA reads TGTGCCAGCAGCGTAGCCGACAGGGGTGGAAGCACAGATACGCAGTATTTT. The encoded protein is CASSVADRGGSTDTQYF. The chain uses TRBV9 and TRBJ2-3, with TRBD1 matching 8 bases. Germline CDR1 reads SGDLS; CDR2 reads YYNGEE. The CDR3 loop spans 17 amino acids. Trimming at V came to 0 bases and at J to 0 bases, leaving 6 bases not matched to a gene.

The V and J genes are TRBV29-1 and TRBJ1-1, with 9 bases fitting TRBD1. The ends lost 6 bases at V and 1 base at J; junction bases unmatched: 3. The germline V gene has CDR1 SQVTM and CDR2 ANQGSEA. The CDR3 spans 13 residues. Here the CDR3 reads CSVGTGTNTEAFF. The CDR3 nucleotides read TGCAGCGTCGGGACAGGGACGAACACTGAAGCTTTCTTT.

The chain has TRBV27 and TRBJ2-3, with D tentatively TRBD1 (6 bases). Per the germline V gene, CDR1 is MNHEY and CDR2 is SMNVEV (reference sequence). Trimming stripped 3 bases from V and 6 bases from J, with 22 bases between. This CDR3 spans 17 amino acids. The CDR3 DNA reads TGTGCCAGCAGTTTTTTAGGGGGACCCATTTCAGGGGATACGCAGTATTTT. Its translation is CASSFLGGPISGDTQYF.

V is TRBV7-2 and J is TRBJ1-6; no clear D. Between the trimmed V and J ends, which lost 3 bases and 9 bases, there was a span of 18 bases. Germline V gene lookup returns CDR1 SGHTA and CDR2 FQGNSA. The CDR3 is 16 amino acids. DNA for the CDR3: TGTGCCAGCAGCTTGGACCACCCGGACTTGGGTTCACCCCTCCACTTT. It yields the protein CASSLDHPDLGSPLHF.

The CDR3 DNA sequence: TGTGCCAGCAGCTTTGGCGGGGACCTACCTTGGCAGCCCCAGCATTTT. It yields the protein CASSFGGDLPWQPQHF. J is TRBJ1-5 and V is TRBV7-9; D perhaps matches TRBD1 (5 bases). CDR1 and CDR2 (germline): SEHNR, FQNEAQ (reference sequence). The germline V and J ends were trimmed by 3 bases and 7 bases, with 19 bases remaining between them. This CDR3 spans 16 amino acids.

This clone was detected only once. The CDR3 sequence is CASEYPGTAAYEQYF. In DNA form, the CDR3 reads TGTGCCAGCGAATACCCCGGGACTGCCGCCTACGAGCAGTACTTC. This chain joins TRBV28 and TRBJ2-7, with D possibly TRBD2 on 6 matching bases. V lost 8 bases to trimming and J lost 2 bases, with 19 bases between them. Germline V gene data show CDR1 as MDHEN and CDR2 as SYDVKM. This CDR3 is 15 amino acids long. Full variable domain (rest looked up from reference TRBV28 and TRBJ2-7): DVKVTQSSRYLVKRTGEKVFLECVQDMDHENMFWYRQDPGLGLRLIYFSYDVKMKEKGDIPEGYSVSREKKERFSLILESASTNQTSMYLCASEYPGTAAYEQYFGPGTRLTVT.

The rearrangement joins TRBV7-2 to TRBJ1-1; D is unresolved. This CDR3 is 11 amino acids long. The V gene lost 4 bases and the J gene lost 7 bases, with 7 bases spanning the gap. CDR1 is SGHTA and CDR2 is FQGNSA in the germline V gene. CDR3 sequence reads: CASSSGVEAFF. The CDR3 bases are TGTGCCAGCAGCTCCGGGGTTGAAGCTTTCTTT. Looking up the rest from reference TRBV7-2 and TRBJ1-1 gives the full variable domain: GAGVSQSPSNKVTEKGKDVELRCDPISGHTALYWYRQSLGQGLEFLIYFQGNSAPDKSGLPSDRFSAERTGGSVSTLTIQRTQQEDSAVYLCASSSGVEAFFGQGTRLTVV.

The chain links TRBV18 to TRBJ2-6; D gene uncertain. Germline lookup yields CDR1 KGHSH and CDR2 LQKENI. This CDR3 is 14 amino acids long. The ends were cut back, 6 bases at V and 7 bases at J, with 13 bases in the middle. The CDR3: CASSPDLGANVLTF. CDR3 in DNA: TGTGCCAGCTCCCCCGACCTAGGAGCCAACGTCCTGACTTTC.

This rearrangement joins TRBV5-1 to TRBJ2-3; the D gene is possibly TRBD2 (5 bases). Trimming cost V 0 bases and J 0 bases, with 8 bases left between them. From germline, CDR1 is SGHRS and CDR2 YFSETQ. The CDR3 spans 15 residues. Here the CDR3 reads CASSLVGRSTDTQYF. CDR3 coding DNA: TGCGCCAGCAGCTTGGTGGGGAGAAGCACAGATACGCAGTATTTT.

The chain couples TRBV7-9 to TRBJ1-1, with D possibly TRBD1 on 6 matching bases. Per the germline V gene, CDR1 is SEHNR and CDR2 is FQNEAQ (reference sequence). The CDR3 runs 17 residues. Trimming took off 5 bases at V and 0 bases at J, with 19 bases between the two ends. CDR3 DNA sequence: TGTGCCAGCAGCCCCCGTGGGGGCCAGGGTTTGAACACTGAAGCTTTCTTT. Protein: CASSPRGGQGLNTEAFF.

This clone was observed once. This rearrangement joins TRBV9 to TRBJ1-3, with D possibly TRBD1 on 6 matching bases. V dropped 0 bases and J dropped 1 base, with 11 bases sitting between them. CDR1 is SGDLS, CDR2 YYNGEE, per germline. The CDR3 extends over 16 amino acids. CDR3 in amino acids: CASSVGLQGSGNTIYF. The CDR3 DNA is TGTGCCAGCAGCGTAGGACTACAGGGATCTGGAAACACCATATATTTT.

Note on this clone: Compared with germline, one end of the junction differs, possibly owing to a read error. The rearrangement uses TRBV4-1 and TRBJ1-1; D gene ambiguous. This CDR3 comprises 15 residues. Germline-derived CDR1 and CDR2 are MGHRA and YSYEKL. The CDR3 sequence: CASRRAGVLNTKAFF. CDR3 nucleotide sequence: TGCGCCAGCAGGCGCGCGGGAGTTTTGAACACTAAAGCTTTCTTT.

The chain combines TRBV27 with TRBJ2-1; D possibly corresponds to TRBD2 (5 bases). V gave up 7 bases and J gave up 0 bases, with 22 bases separating them. The CDR3 has 18 residues. CDR1 MNHEY and CDR2 SMNVEV come from the germline V gene (reference sequence). The CDR3 DNA follows: TGTGCCAGCATGTTTGGCGGTCTGCGGGTGTTCTCCTACAATGAGCAGTTCTTC. Translating it yields CASMFGGLRVFSYNEQFF.

This chain joins TRBV30 and TRBJ1-1; tentative D call: TRBD1 (5 bases). Trimming removed 4 bases from V and 0 bases from J, with 9 bases in between. The germline V gene encodes CDR1 GTSNPN and CDR2 SVGIG (reference sequence). This CDR3 has 13 residues. CDR3 DNA sequence: TGTGCCTGGATAACAGGACTGAACACTGAAGCTTTCTTT. It codes for CAWITGLNTEAFF.

The CDR3 reads CSVGGGTNQPQHF. In nucleotides, the CDR3 is TGCAGCGTTGGTGGGGGGACCAATCAGCCCCAGCATTTT. This chain links TRBV29-1 with TRBJ1-5; a weak D match, TRBD1 (5 bases). V dropped 4 bases and J dropped 3 bases, with 10 bases sitting between them. Germline V gene data show CDR1 as SQVTM and CDR2 as ANQGSEA. This CDR3 region has 13 residues.

The rearrangement uses TRBV12-3 or TRBV12-4 and TRBJ2-7; no firm D call. The CDR3 length is 11 residues. V was pared by 6 bases and J by 3 bases, with 6 bases between. Here the CDR3 reads CASSQHYEQYF. The CDR3 DNA is TGTGCCAGCAGCCAACACTACGAGCAGTACTTC.

The chain carries TRBV18 and TRBJ2-7, with a weak D call TRBD2 (5 bases). The germline CDR1 and CDR2 sequences are KGHSH and LQKENI. The CDR3 covers 15 residues. The V gene lost 3 bases and the J gene lost 2 bases, with 14 bases spanning the gap. The CDR3 region has the DNA TGTGCCAGCTCACCGGGAGCGGCCGGACCCTACGAGCAGTACTTC. Translation gives CASSPGAAGPYEQYF.

This chain uses TRBV7-9 with TRBJ1-1, with 10 bases lining up with TRBD1. Germline CDR1 reads SEHNR; CDR2 reads FQNEAQ (reference sequence). V trimming: 5 bases; J trimming: 5 bases; junction bases outside the gene matches: 8. This CDR3 spans 15 amino acids. The CDR3 sequence: CASSVRQGALTEAFF. The DNA for the CDR3 is TGTGCCAGCAGCGTCCGACAGGGGGCACTTACTGAAGCTTTCTTT. Full variable domain (outside the CDR3, taken from reference TRBV7-9 and TRBJ1-1): DTGVSQNPRHKITKRGQNVTFRCDPISEHNRLYWYRQTLGQGPEFLTYFQNEAQLEKSRLLSDRFSAERPKGSFSTLEIQRTEQGDSAMYLCASSVRQGALTEAFFGQGTRLTVV.